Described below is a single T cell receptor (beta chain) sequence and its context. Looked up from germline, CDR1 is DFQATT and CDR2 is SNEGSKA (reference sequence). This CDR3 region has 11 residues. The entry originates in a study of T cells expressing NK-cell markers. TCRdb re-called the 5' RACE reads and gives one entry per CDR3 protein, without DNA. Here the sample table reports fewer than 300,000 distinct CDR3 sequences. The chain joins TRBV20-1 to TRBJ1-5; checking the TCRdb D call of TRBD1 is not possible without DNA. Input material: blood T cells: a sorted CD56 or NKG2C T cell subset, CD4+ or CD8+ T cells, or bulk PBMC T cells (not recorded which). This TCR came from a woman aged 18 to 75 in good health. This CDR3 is CSARLDTSQHF.